The entry that follows covers one T cell receptor (beta chain) sequence. The CDR3 loop spans 15 amino acids. In germline, CDR1 is LGHDT, CDR2 YNNKEL (reference sequence). Trimming took off 6 bases at V and 2 bases at J, with 17 bases between the two ends. In contrast to the negatively isolated CD8+ and CD4+ T cells, TEMRA cells were FACS-enriched. RNA, at roughly 0.5 to 1 ug, was reverse transcribed with random hexamers. The amplification used immunoSEQ multiplex PCR on TCR beta CDR3; it spanned 54 Vbeta and 13 Jbeta. MiXCR was run by TCRdb on the immunoSEQ multiplex PCR reads, yielding one entry per CDR3 protein. This table has about 94,000 distinct CDR3 sequences, around 94% appearing once. This record belongs to a study of CD8 T cells in Susac syndrome.

This receptor was taken from a human donor with Susac syndrome. Sample: CD4+ T cells from PBMCs. The genes are TRBV3-1 and TRBJ2-7; TRBD2 is a possible D gene (7 bases). CDR3 DNA sequence: TGTGCCAGCAGGGGGGGGGCAGCAAAGACCTACGAGCAGTACTTC. Its protein product is CASRGGAAKTYEQYF.